One and the same sample provided the 8 T cell receptor beta chains below, sequenced in a study of regulatory T cells in long-lasting Graves disease. Noted time point: newly diagnosed GD, antithyroid drugs for less than 3 months. PBMC RNA served as the TCR library source. Researchers made TCR beta libraries by using iRepertoire HTBI primers and running Arm-PCR on CDR3 regions. One entry per CDR3 protein, called by TCRdb with MiXCR from the multiplex PCR reads. The data hold 400,000 to 500,000 distinct CDR3 sequences, with about 14% observed a single time. The sample was also linked to a second study, of T cells in Graves' hyperthyroidism and ophthalmopathy.

The source material was peripheral blood mononuclear cells (PBMCs), sampled at new diagnosis, from a patient treated with antithyroid drugs. The receptor source for this set is a woman aged 50 to 60 with Graves disease.

This clonotype was recorded many times. CDR3 bases: TGCAGTGCTAGGAAACTGACAGGGAGCGGGACTGAAGCTTTCTTT. Translating it yields CSARKLTGSGTEAFF. The V and J genes are TRBV20-1 and TRBJ1-1; 7 bases line up with TRBD1. V gave up 3 bases and J gave up 5 bases; unmatched junction bases: 12. CDR3 length: 15 residues. The germline V gene encodes CDR1 DFQATT and CDR2 SNEGSKA (reference sequence).

For this clonotype: With a much larger clone just one base away, this may be a read error. It is likely a read error, because the conserved phenylalanine at the end of the CDR3 is missing. This chain connects TRBV15 to TRBJ1-6, with TRBD1 matching 11 bases. J was trimmed by 8 bases and V by 5 bases; bases with no gene match: 5. Germline V gene lookup returns CDR1 LNHNV and CDR2 YYDKDF (reference sequence). CDR3 length: 15 amino acids. CDR3 in amino acids: CATSPRTGGHSPLHL. In nucleotides, the CDR3 is TGTGCCACCAGCCCACGGACAGGGGGCCATTCACCCCTCCACCTT.

This clonotype was counted a few times. The chain combines TRBV7-9 with TRBJ2-7; D call uncertain. Germline loops: CDR1 SEHNR, CDR2 FQNEAQ (reference sequence). CDR3 size: 17 residues. V was shortened by 6 bases and J by 3 bases, with 24 bases between the two germline ends. The CDR3 nucleotides are TGTGCCAGCAGTTTACTTTTAGGGCCTTCTTTAATCTACGAGCAGTACTTC. It specifies CASSLLLGPSLIYEQYF.

There are many counts of this clonotype. The CDR3 spells CASAVQETQYF. The CDR3 coding sequence is TGTGCCTCGGCAGTTCAAGAGACCCAGTACTTC. The V gene is TRBV2, the J gene TRBJ2-5, with no clear D. The V gene's germline CDR1 is SNHLY and CDR2 FYNNEI. The CDR3 length is 11 residues. Trimming removed 11 bases at V and 2 bases at J, with 9 bases between.

This clonotype was found many times. The chain couples TRBV6-2 or TRBV6-3 to TRBJ1-5; 9 bases align to TRBD1. This CDR3 region has 15 residues. Germline assignment: CDR1 MNHEY and CDR2 SVGEGT. Trimming took 5 bases from V and 5 from J; bases not matched to a gene: 7. CDR3 DNA: TGTGCCAGCAGTGAGGACAGGGGAATCGATCAGCCCCAGCATTTT. It translates to CASSEDRGIDQPQHF.

There are many counts of this clonotype. V is TRBV18 and J is TRBJ1-1; D gene ambiguous. Between the trimmed V and J ends, which lost 2 bases and 4 bases, there was a span of 14 bases. Germline lookup yields CDR1 KGHSH and CDR2 LQKENI. This CDR3 spans 15 amino acids. The CDR3 DNA reads as TGTGCCAGCTCACCAAAGTCTCTGGGTTTCACTGAAGCTTTCTTT. This gives the protein CASSPKSLGFTEAFF.

This clonotype has at least ten counts. The chain recombines TRBV13 with TRBJ2-7, with no clear D. Germline values: CDR1 PRHDT, CDR2 FYEKMQ (reference sequence). Trimming left V 2 bases short and J 5 bases short, with 10 bases between. The CDR3 sequence is 13 residues long. This CDR3 is CASSLYGSHEQYF. The CDR3 DNA is TGTGCCAGCAGCTTATATGGTTCTCACGAGCAGTACTTC.

The chain employs TRBV13 and TRBJ2-5, with TRBD1 matching over 8 bases. Losses at the gene ends were 6 bases for V and 0 bases for J; bases not matched to a gene: 9. The CDR3 is made up of 16 amino acids. Germline lookup yields CDR1 PRHDT and CDR2 FYEKMQ (reference sequence). CDR3 sequence: CASSSLPQGDQETQYF. The DNA of the CDR3 is TGTGCCAGCAGTTCACTCCCACAGGGGGACCAAGAGACCCAGTACTTC.